This T cell receptor (beta chain) was sequenced in a study of response to subunit inactivated influenza vaccine. Study results and limitations: The authors suggested that every seasonal influenza vaccination recruits few new T cells.

TCRdb re-analysed the RT-PCR reads in MiXCR, keeping a single row per CDR3 protein. The sample lists about 800,000 distinct CDR3 sequences; around 20% were seen once. Germline trimming cut 1 base from V and 4 bases from J; bases unmatched to any gene: 8. Germline CDR1 is LGHNA and CDR2 is YNFKEQ. The CDR3 is 17 amino acids. Concerning this clonotype: Its target is not known.

The sequence was obtained from a man in his fifties or sixties who received an inactivated influenza vaccine. The chain joins TRBV4-2 to TRBJ2-1; 9 bases are shared with TRBD1. Sequencing used PBMCs from blood, obtained roughly 5 days after vaccination. The CDR3 DNA reads as TGTGCCAGCAGCCAAGGGTACGGGGACAGGGTATACAATGAGCAGTTCTTC. Its protein product is CASSQGYGDRVYNEQFF.